Shown below are 3 T cell receptor beta chains from a single sample sequenced in a study of T-cell reconstitution after alpha-beta-depleted transplantation in children. During its preparation, the TCRbeta library received unique molecular identifiers. MiXCR, applied by TCRdb to the PCR reads, yields one record per CDR3 protein. The repertoire holds 550,000 to 600,000 distinct CDR3 sequences, with 23% as singletons. The specimen was PBMCs, mostly from graft donor cells, collected 360 days after TCRalphabeta/CD19-depleted stem cell transplant. These receptor sequences come from a boy younger than two who had a stem cell transplant for acute myeloid leukemia, so the T cells may come from the graft donor.

In this sample, this clonotype turned up many times. DNA for the CDR3: TGTGCCAGCAGCCCAAGCGGGGGTCTCCAAGAGACCCAGTACTTC. Amino acid sequence: CASSPSGGLQETQYF. The rearrangement joins TRBV28 to TRBJ2-5; 8 nucleotides line up with TRBD2. Germline assignment: CDR1 MDHEN and CDR2 SYDVKM. The length of the CDR3 is 15 residues. V dropped 6 bases and J dropped 1; count of bases not matched to a gene: 7.

The gene calls are TRBV28 and TRBJ1-2; 10 bases map to TRBD1. Per the germline V gene, CDR1 is MDHEN and CDR2 is SYDVKM. The CDR3 contains 16 residues. With V trimmed by 0 bases and J by 6 bases, 7 bases remained unmatched. The CDR3 is CASSLWGDRGYHGYTF. In nucleotides, the CDR3 is TGTGCCAGCAGTTTATGGGGGGACAGGGGATATCATGGCTACACCTTC.

The chain links TRBV11-3 to TRBJ2-5, with D unresolved. The CDR3 is 14 residues long. Germline V gene sequence: CDR1 SGHNT, CDR2 YENEEA. Trimming took off 2 bases at V and 4 bases at J, with 11 bases between the two ends. This CDR3 is CASSLLYGTETQYF. The CDR3 DNA sequence: TGTGCCAGCAGCTTATTATACGGAACAGAGACCCAGTACTTC.